This passage covers 18 T cell receptor beta chains from one sample sequenced in a study of siplizumab effects on memory and regulatory T cells. The method was immunoSEQ multiplex PCR; TCRdb's version includes in-frame clones alone and lacks a portion of them. The sample holds about 110,000 clones; roughly 92% are singletons and the top ten take approximately 1.2%. Sequencing used CD4+ T cells sorted from blood. The receptors shown here come from a human donor in good health.

In its sample, this clone was seen once. This chain links TRBV29-1 with TRBJ2-5; a possible D gene is TRBD2 (6 bases). This CDR3 contains 14 residues. Trimming shortened V by 1 base and J by 4 bases, and 13 bases separated the two germline ends. Germline-derived CDR1 and CDR2 are SQVTM and ANQGSEA. The CDR3 sequence is CSVEVGGIGETQYF. The CDR3 coding sequence is TGCAGCGTTGAAGTGGGGGGAATCGGAGAGACCCAGTACTTC.

CDR3 loop: CASSSGHHGYTF. The DNA of the CDR3 is TGTGCCAGCAGTTCCGGTCACCATGGCTACACCTTC. This chain connects TRBV27 to TRBJ1-2; D not resolved. The CDR3 runs 12 residues. V was pared by 4 bases and J by 6 bases, with 9 bases between. In germline, CDR1 is MNHEY, CDR2 SMNVEV (reference sequence).

The chain employs TRBV19 and TRBJ2-2; D unclear. Trimming took off 2 bases at V and 7 bases at J, with 8 bases between the two ends. CDR1 LNHDA and CDR2 SQIVND come from the germline V gene (reference sequence). This CDR3 comprises 13 residues. This chain's CDR3 is CASSIPLGGELFF. CDR3 nucleotides: TGTGCCAGTAGTATACCCCTCGGCGGGGAGCTGTTTTTT.

The V gene is TRBV25-1, the J gene TRBJ2-6; D possibly corresponds to TRBD1 (6 bases). Germline values: CDR1 MGHDK, CDR2 SYGVNS. The CDR3 length is 18 residues. V dropped 1 base and J dropped 0 bases, with 13 bases sitting between them. For the CDR3, the DNA is TGTGCCAGCAGTGAATCGAGGGGGAGAGGCTCTGGGGCCAACGTCCTGACTTTC. Protein: CASSESRGRGSGANVLTF.

This clone has a single count. This chain joins TRBV10-3 and TRBJ2-4; the match to TRBD1 covers 9 bases. Germline CDR1 and CDR2: ENHRY and SYGVKD. The CDR3 length is 16 residues. Trimming removed 0 bases from V and 7 bases from J; junction bases left unmatched: 7. The CDR3 loop is CAISESRRDRVNIQYF. The CDR3, as DNA: TGTGCCATCAGTGAGTCCAGACGGGACAGGGTGAACATTCAGTACTTC.

This chain uses TRBV30 with TRBJ1-6, with D maybe TRBD1 (5 bases). From germline, CDR1 is GTSNPN and CDR2 SVGIG (reference sequence). Trimming left V 6 bases short and J 8 bases short, with 17 bases between. The CDR3 covers 14 residues. The CDR3 DNA reads TGTGCCTGCCGCCTGGGGACCATCGATTCACCCCTCCACTTT. Translating it yields CACRLGTIDSPLHF.

This chain uses TRBV5-1 with TRBJ2-7; 8 nucleotides line up with TRBD2. V gave up 5 bases and J gave up 4 bases; unmatched junction bases: 11. CDR1 and CDR2 (germline): SGHRS, YFSETQ. This CDR3 is built from 15 residues. DNA of the CDR3: TGCGCCAGCAGGAAGTCGGGCGGGAGGTCTTACGAGCAGTACTTC. Translation: CASRKSGGRSYEQYF.

The V and J genes are TRBV7-9 and TRBJ1-1, with a weak D call TRBD1 (5 bases). The germline V and J ends were trimmed by 2 bases and 1 base, with 8 bases remaining between them. CDR3 length equals 14 residues. Germline CDR1 and CDR2: SEHNR and FQNEAQ (reference sequence). CDR3 sequence: CASSLQGANTEAFF. The CDR3 DNA follows: TGTGCCAGCAGCTTACAGGGAGCGAACACTGAAGCTTTCTTT.

The chain joins TRBV5-1 to TRBJ1-2; tentatively, D is TRBD1 (6 bases). V lost 4 bases and J 2 bases, leaving 18 bases between the germline ends. Germline CDR1 SGHRS, CDR2 YFSETQ. This CDR3 spans 16 amino acids. The CDR3 protein is CASSQSGGPENYGYTF. CDR3 sequence (DNA): TGCGCCAGCAGCCAGTCTGGGGGGCCTGAAAACTATGGCTACACCTTC.

This rearrangement joins TRBV6-5 to TRBJ1-1, with D possibly TRBD1 on 6 matching bases. With 7 bases removed from V and 11 bases from J, the gap between germline ends came to 14 bases. The CDR3 extends over 11 amino acids. Germline CDR1 and CDR2: MNHEY and SVGAGI. The CDR3, as DNA: TGTGCCAGCATTCCCGACAGGACGGCTTTCTTT. Translated, it gives CASIPDRTAFF.

This CDR3 is CASKGTSPDTQYF. CDR3 nucleotides: TGTGCCAGCAAGGGGACTAGCCCAGATACGCAGTATTTT. The rearrangement links TRBV2 to TRBJ2-3, with 9 bases matching TRBD2. This CDR3 has 13 amino acids. In germline, CDR1 is SNHLY, CDR2 FYNNEI. Trimming took 7 bases from V and 4 from J; bases not matched to a gene: 3.

This chain joins TRBV19 and TRBJ2-1; 9 bases align to TRBD2. Germline values: CDR1 LNHDA, CDR2 SQIVND (reference sequence). The CDR3 spans 17 residues. Trimming cost V 7 bases and J 0 bases; bases outside gene matches: 10. The DNA of the CDR3 is TGTGCCAGTACCCCCTTCGTTAGCGGGAGCTCCTACAATGAGCAGTTCTTC. Protein product: CASTPFVSGSSYNEQFF.

CDR3 nucleotides: TGTGCCAGCAGTGGATCGGACCGACTGGAAATGTTCTTC. Translating gives CASSGSDRLEMFF. The V call is TRBV2, the J call TRBJ2-1; D is unresolved. Germline CDR1 and CDR2: SNHLY and FYNNEI. The ends were cut back, 4 bases at V and 15 bases at J, with 19 bases in the middle. This CDR3 region has 13 residues.

The chain joins TRBV7-2 to TRBJ1-4; no firm D call. From germline, CDR1 is SGHTA and CDR2 FQGNSA. The CDR3 runs 13 residues. V lost 2 bases, J lost 5 bases, and 6 bases lay in between. CDR3 sequence: CASSLPRNEKLFF. In DNA form, the CDR3 reads TGTGCCAGCAGCTTACCCAGAAATGAAAAACTGTTTTTT.

The CDR3 spells CASSPQGDGYTF. The CDR3 DNA reads as TGTGCCAGCTCACCGCAGGGGGACGGCTACACCTTC. The chain joins TRBV18 to TRBJ1-2; 7 bases match TRBD1. The CDR3 has 12 amino acids. The V gene end was trimmed by 3 bases and the J gene end by 8 bases; junction bases not matched to a gene: 3. Germline CDR1 is KGHSH and CDR2 is LQKENI. Full variable domain (rest looked up from reference TRBV18 and TRBJ1-2): NAGVMQNPRHLVRRRGQEARLRCSPMKGHSHVYWYRQLPEEGLKFMVYLQKENIIDESGMPKERFSAEFPKEGPSILRIQQVVRGDSAAYFCASSPQGDGYTFGSGTRLTVV.

The rearrangement joins TRBV6-1 to TRBJ1-1; D is uncertain. The CDR3 length is 11 residues. V was cut by 10 bases and J by 1 base, with 7 bases left in between. CDR1 and CDR2 (germline): MNHNS, SASEGT. Here the CDR3 reads CATEKNTEAFF. CDR3 bases: TGTGCCACCGAGAAGAACACTGAAGCTTTCTTT.

CDR3 in amino acids: CAWSVLPTGTYGYTF. The CDR3 coding sequence is TGTGCCTGGAGTGTACTCCCCACAGGGACCTATGGCTACACCTTC. This chain links TRBV30 with TRBJ1-2; TRBD1 is a possible D gene (6 bases). V was trimmed by 0 bases and J by 4 bases, leaving 15 bases between them. The CDR3 has 15 amino acids. Germline loops: CDR1 GTSNPN, CDR2 SVGIG (reference sequence).

The rearrangement uses TRBV5-1 and TRBJ2-1, with TRBD2 as a possible D gene (5 bases). The CDR3 is 13 residues long. The germline V gene has CDR1 SGHRS and CDR2 YFSETQ. Trimming took off 4 bases at V and 4 bases at J, with 9 bases between the two ends. The CDR3 loop is CASSADSYNEQFF. The CDR3 nucleotides are TGCGCCAGCAGCGCGGACTCTTACAATGAGCAGTTCTTC.